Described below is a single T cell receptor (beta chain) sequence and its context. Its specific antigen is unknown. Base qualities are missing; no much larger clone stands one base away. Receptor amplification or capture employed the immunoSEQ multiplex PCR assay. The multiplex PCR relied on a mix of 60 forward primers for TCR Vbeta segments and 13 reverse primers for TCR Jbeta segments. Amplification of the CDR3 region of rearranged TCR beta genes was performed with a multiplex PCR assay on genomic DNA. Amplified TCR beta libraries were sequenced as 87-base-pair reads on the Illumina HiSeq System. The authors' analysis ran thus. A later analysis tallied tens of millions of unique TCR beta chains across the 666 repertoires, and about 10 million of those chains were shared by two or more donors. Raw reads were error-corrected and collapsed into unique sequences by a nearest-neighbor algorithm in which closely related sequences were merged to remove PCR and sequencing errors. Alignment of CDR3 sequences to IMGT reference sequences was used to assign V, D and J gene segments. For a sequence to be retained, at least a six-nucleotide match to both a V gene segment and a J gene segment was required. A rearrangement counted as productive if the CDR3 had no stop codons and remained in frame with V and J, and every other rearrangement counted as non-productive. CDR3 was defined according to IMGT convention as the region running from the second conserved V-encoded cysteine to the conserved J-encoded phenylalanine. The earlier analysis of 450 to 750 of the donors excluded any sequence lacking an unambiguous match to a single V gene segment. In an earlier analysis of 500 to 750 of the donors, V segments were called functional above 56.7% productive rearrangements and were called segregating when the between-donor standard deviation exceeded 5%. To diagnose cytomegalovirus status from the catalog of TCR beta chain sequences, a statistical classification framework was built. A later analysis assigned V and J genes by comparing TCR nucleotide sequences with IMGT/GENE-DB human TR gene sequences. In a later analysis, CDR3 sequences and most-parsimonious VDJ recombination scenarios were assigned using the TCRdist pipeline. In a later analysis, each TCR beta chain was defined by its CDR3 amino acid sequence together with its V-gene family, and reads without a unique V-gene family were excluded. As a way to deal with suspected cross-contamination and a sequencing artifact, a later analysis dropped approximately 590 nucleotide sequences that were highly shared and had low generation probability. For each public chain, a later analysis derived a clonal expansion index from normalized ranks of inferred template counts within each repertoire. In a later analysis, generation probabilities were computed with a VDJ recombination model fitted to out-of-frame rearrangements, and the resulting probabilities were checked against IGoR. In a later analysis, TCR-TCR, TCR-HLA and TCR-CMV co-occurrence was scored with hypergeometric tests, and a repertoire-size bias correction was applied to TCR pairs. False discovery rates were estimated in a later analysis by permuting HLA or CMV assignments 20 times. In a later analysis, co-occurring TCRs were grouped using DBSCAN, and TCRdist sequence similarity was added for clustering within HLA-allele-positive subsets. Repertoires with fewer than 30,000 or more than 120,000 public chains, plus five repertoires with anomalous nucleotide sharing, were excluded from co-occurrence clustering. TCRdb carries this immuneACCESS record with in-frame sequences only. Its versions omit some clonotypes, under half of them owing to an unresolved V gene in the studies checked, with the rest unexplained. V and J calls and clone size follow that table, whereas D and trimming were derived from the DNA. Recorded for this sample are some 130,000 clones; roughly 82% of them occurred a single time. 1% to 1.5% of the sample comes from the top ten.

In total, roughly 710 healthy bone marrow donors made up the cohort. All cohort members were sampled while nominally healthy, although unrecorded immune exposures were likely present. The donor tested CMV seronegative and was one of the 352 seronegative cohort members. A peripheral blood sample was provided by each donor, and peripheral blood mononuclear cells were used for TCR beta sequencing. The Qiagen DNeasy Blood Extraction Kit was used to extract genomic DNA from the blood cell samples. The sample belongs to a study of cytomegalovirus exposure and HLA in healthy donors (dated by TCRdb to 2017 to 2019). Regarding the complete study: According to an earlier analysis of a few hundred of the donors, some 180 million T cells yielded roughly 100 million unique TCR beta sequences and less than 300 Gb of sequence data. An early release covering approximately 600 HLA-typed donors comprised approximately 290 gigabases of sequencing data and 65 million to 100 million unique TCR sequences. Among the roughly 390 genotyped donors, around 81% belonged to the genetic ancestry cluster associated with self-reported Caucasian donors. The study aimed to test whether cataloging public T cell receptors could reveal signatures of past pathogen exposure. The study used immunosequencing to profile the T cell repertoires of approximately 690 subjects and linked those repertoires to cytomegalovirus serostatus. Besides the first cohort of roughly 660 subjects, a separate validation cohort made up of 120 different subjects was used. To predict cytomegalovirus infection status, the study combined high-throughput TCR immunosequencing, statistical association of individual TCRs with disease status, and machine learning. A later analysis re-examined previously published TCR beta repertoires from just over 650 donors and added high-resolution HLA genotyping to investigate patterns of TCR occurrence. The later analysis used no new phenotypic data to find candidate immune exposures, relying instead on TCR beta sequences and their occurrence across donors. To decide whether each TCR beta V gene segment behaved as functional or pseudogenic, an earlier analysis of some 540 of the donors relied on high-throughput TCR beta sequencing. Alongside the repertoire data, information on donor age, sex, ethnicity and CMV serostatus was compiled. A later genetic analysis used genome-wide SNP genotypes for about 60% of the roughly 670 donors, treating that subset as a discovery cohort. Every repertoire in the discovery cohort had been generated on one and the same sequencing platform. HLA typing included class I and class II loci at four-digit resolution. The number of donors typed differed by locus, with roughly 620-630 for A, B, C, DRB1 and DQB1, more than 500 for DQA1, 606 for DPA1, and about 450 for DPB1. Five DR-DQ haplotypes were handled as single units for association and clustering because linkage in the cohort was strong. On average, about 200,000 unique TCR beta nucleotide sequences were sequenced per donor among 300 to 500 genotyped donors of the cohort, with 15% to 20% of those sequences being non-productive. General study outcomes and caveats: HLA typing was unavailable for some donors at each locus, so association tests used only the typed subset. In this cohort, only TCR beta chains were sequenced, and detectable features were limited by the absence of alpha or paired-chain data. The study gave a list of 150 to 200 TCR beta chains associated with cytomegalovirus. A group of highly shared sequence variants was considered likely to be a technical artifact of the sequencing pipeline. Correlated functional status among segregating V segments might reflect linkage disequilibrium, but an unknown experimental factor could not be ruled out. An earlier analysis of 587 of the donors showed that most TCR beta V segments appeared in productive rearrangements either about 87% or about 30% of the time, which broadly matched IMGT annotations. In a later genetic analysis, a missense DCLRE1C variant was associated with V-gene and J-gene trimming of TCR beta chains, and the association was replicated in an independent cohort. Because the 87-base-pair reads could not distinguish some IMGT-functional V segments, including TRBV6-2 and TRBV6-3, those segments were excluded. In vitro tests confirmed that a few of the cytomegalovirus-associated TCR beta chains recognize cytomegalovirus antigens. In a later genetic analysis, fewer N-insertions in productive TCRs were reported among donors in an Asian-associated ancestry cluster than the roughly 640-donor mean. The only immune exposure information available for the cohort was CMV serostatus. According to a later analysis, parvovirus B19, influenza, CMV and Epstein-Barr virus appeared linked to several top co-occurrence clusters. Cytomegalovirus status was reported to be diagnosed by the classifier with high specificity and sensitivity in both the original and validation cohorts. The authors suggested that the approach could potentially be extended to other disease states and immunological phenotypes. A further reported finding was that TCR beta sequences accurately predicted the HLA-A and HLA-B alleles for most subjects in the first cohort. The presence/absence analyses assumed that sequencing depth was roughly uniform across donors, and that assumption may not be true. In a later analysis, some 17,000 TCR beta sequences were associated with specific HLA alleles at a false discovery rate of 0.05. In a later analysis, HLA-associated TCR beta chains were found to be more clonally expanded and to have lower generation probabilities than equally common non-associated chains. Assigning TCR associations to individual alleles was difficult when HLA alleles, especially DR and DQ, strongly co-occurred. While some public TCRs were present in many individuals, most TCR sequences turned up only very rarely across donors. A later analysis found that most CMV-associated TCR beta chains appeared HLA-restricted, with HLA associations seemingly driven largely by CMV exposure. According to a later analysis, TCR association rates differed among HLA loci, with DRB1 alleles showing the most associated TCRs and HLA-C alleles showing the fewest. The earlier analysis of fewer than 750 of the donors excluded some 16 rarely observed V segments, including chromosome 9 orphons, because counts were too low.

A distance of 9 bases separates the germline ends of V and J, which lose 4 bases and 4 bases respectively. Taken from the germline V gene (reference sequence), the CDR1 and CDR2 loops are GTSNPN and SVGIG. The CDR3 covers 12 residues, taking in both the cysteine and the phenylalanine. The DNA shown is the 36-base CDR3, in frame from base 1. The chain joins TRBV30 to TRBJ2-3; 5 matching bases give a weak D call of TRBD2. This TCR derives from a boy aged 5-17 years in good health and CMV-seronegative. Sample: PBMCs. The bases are TGTGCCTGGAACCAACTAGCAGATACGCAGTATTTT. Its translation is CAWNQLADTQYF.